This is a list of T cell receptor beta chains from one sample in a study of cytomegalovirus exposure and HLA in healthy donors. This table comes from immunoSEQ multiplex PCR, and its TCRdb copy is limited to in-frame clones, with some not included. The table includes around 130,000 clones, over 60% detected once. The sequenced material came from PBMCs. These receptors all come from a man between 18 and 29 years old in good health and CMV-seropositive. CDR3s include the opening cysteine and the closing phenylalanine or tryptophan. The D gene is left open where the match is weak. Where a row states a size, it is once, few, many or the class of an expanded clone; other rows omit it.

CDR3nt: TGTGCCAGCTCACCCAGACAGGGGATTATGGACTATGGCTACACCTTC; CDR3aa: CASSPRQGIMDYGYTF; v_gene: TRBV18; j_gene: TRBJ1-2; d_gene: TRBD1; abundance: .
CDR3nt: TGTGCCAGCAGTGAAGGTCAGGGCACTGAAGCTTTCTTT; CDR3aa: CASSEGQGTEAFF; v_gene: TRBV2; j_gene: TRBJ1-1; d_gene: .; abundance: .
CDR3nt: TGTGCCAGCAGCTTAGGGCCGGGAGCCACCTACAATGAGCAGTTCTTC; CDR3aa: CASSLGPGATYNEQFF; v_gene: TRBV7-9; j_gene: TRBJ2-1; d_gene: .; abundance: .
CDR3nt: TGCGCCAGCAGCTTGGAGCTCAGGCTTAGCTCTGGGGCCAACGGCCTGACTTTC; CDR3aa: CASSLELRLSSGANGLTF; v_gene: TRBV5-1; j_gene: TRBJ2-6; d_gene: .; abundance: .
CDR3nt: TGTGCCAGTAGTATAGTCTCGTTCCGGGATGGCTACAATGAGCAGTTCTTC; CDR3aa: CASSIVSFRDGYNEQFF; v_gene: TRBV19; j_gene: TRBJ2-1; d_gene: .; abundance: .
CDR3nt: TGTGCCAGCAGCTTGGAAGGGGGCCGGGTAAGTCAGCCCCAGCATTTT; CDR3aa: CASSLEGGRVSQPQHF; v_gene: TRBV5-8; j_gene: TRBJ1-5; d_gene: TRBD1; abundance: .
CDR3nt: TGCGCCAGCAGCTTAGGGACAGTTAACTCCTACGAGCAGTACTTC; CDR3aa: CASSLGTVNSYEQYF; v_gene: TRBV5-1; j_gene: TRBJ2-7; d_gene: TRBD1; abundance: .
CDR3nt: TGTGCCAGCATTCCCGACAGTGGGGAGGGGACCCAGTACTTC; CDR3aa: CASIPDSGEGTQYF; v_gene: TRBV6-5; j_gene: TRBJ2-5; d_gene: TRBD2; abundance: .
CDR3nt: TGCGCCAGCAGCTTGGGTCAGAACAGGGAATTGGATACGCAGTATTTT; CDR3aa: CASSLGQNRELDTQYF; v_gene: TRBV5-1; j_gene: TRBJ2-3; d_gene: .; abundance: once
CDR3nt: TGTGCCAGCAGCGAGACCGGACAGGGATCGGCTGAAGCTTTCTTT; CDR3aa: CASSETGQGSAEAFF; v_gene: TRBV9; j_gene: TRBJ1-1; d_gene: TRBD1; abundance: .
CDR3nt: TGTGCCAGCAGTTATGGACAGGGTGCCACTGAAGCTTTCTTT; CDR3aa: CASSYGQGATEAFF; v_gene: TRBV5-6; j_gene: TRBJ1-1; d_gene: TRBD1; abundance: .
CDR3nt: TGCGCCAGCAGCTTGGTAGAGGGGAACACTGAAGCTTTCTTT; CDR3aa: CASSLVEGNTEAFF; v_gene: TRBV5-1; j_gene: TRBJ1-1; d_gene: .; abundance: .
CDR3nt: TGTGCCAGCAACGGACGGACAGGGGCCTACGAGCAGTACTTC; CDR3aa: CASNGRTGAYEQYF; v_gene: TRBV6-6; j_gene: TRBJ2-7; d_gene: TRBD1; abundance: .
CDR3nt: TGTGCCAGCAGTTACCCCATCCCGGAGGACGGCTACACCTTC; CDR3aa: CASSYPIPEDGYTF; v_gene: TRBV6-6; j_gene: TRBJ1-2; d_gene: .; abundance: once
CDR3nt: TGTGCCAGCAGCTCGAGGACCGGGACAAAGACCTACGAGCAGTACTTC; CDR3aa: CASSSRTGTKTYEQYF; v_gene: TRBV7-2; j_gene: TRBJ2-7; d_gene: .; abundance: .
CDR3nt: TGTGCCAGCGCCCTACGCGACTCCGGGACAGGGATTTGGCCCCAGCATTTT; CDR3aa: CASALRDSGTGIWPQHF; v_gene: TRBV27; j_gene: TRBJ1-5; d_gene: TRBD1; abundance: .
CDR3nt: TGTGCCAGCAGTGATCCCAGGAGGAATCAGCCCCAGCATTTT; CDR3aa: CASSDPRRNQPQHF; v_gene: TRBV2; j_gene: TRBJ1-5; d_gene: .; abundance: .
CDR3nt: TGCGCCAGCAGCCAAGAGGGGGGGGGCTTCTATGGCTACACCTTC; CDR3aa: CASSQEGGGFYGYTF; v_gene: TRBV4-1; j_gene: TRBJ1-2; d_gene: .; abundance: .
CDR3nt: TGTGCCAGCCTCACCACGGTCCATAGCACAGATACGCAGTATTTT; CDR3aa: CASLTTVHSTDTQYF; v_gene: TRBV7-9; j_gene: TRBJ2-3; d_gene: .; abundance: .
CDR3nt: TGTGCCATCAGTGAGTCGACTGGACTAGCGGGAGAGACCCAGTACTTC; CDR3aa: CAISESTGLAGETQYF; v_gene: TRBV10-3; j_gene: TRBJ2-5; d_gene: TRBD2; abundance: .
CDR3nt: TGTGCCAGCAGCTTTTTGGACAGTGAAGCTTTCTTT; CDR3aa: CASSFLDSEAFF; v_gene: TRBV5-8; j_gene: TRBJ1-1; d_gene: .; abundance: once
CDR3nt: TGTGCCACCAGCAGGGTAGCGGAATTGTACAATGAGCAGTTCTTC; CDR3aa: CATSRVAELYNEQFF; v_gene: TRBV15; j_gene: TRBJ2-1; d_gene: .; abundance: .
CDR3nt: TGTGCCAGCAAGCCGGACAGGGGGAACACCGGGGAGCTGTTTTTT; CDR3aa: CASKPDRGNTGELFF; v_gene: TRBV6-1; j_gene: TRBJ2-2; d_gene: TRBD1; abundance: .
CDR3nt: TGTGCCAGCAGTTACGGCACACCCTCTGGAAACACCATATATTTT; CDR3aa: CASSYGTPSGNTIYF; v_gene: TRBV6-5; j_gene: TRBJ1-3; d_gene: .; abundance: .
CDR3nt: TGTGCCAGCAGCTTGGACAGGCTTGACTATAATTCACCCCTCCACTTT; CDR3aa: CASSLDRLDYNSPLHF; v_gene: TRBV11-2; j_gene: TRBJ1-6; d_gene: TRBD1; abundance: .
CDR3nt: TGTGCCTGGGCCCGGGGGGAACTCTACGAGCAGTACTTC; CDR3aa: CAWARGELYEQYF; v_gene: TRBV30; j_gene: TRBJ2-7; d_gene: TRBD2; abundance: .
CDR3nt: TGTGCCAGCAGCCGGACAGGGGGCCTGACTGAAGCTTTCTTT; CDR3aa: CASSRTGGLTEAFF; v_gene: TRBV11-2; j_gene: TRBJ1-1; d_gene: TRBD1; abundance: .
CDR3nt: TGTGCCAGCAGCCCGTCCGGGACAGGGGGCTTGGGCTATGGCTACACCTTC; CDR3aa: CASSPSGTGGLGYGYTF; v_gene: TRBV7-9; j_gene: TRBJ1-2; d_gene: TRBD1; abundance: .
CDR3nt: TGCGCCAGCAGCTTGGCGCAGGGGCTTTACGAGCAGTACTTC; CDR3aa: CASSLAQGLYEQYF; v_gene: TRBV5-1; j_gene: TRBJ2-7; d_gene: .; abundance: few
CDR3nt: TGTGCCAGCAGTTCCAGGCCAGGGTATAGCAATCAGCCCCAGCATTTT; CDR3aa: CASSSRPGYSNQPQHF; v_gene: TRBV28; j_gene: TRBJ1-5; d_gene: .; abundance: few
CDR3nt: TGCAGCGTGTACCCCGGGACAGAGGGTAATGAAGCTTTCTTT; CDR3aa: CSVYPGTEGNEAFF; v_gene: TRBV29-1; j_gene: TRBJ1-1; d_gene: TRBD1; abundance: .
CDR3nt: TGTGCCTGGACCACGGGACAGCTACATCAGCCCCAGCATTTT; CDR3aa: CAWTTGQLHQPQHF; v_gene: TRBV30; j_gene: TRBJ1-5; d_gene: TRBD1; abundance: .
CDR3nt: TGTGCCAGCAGCTTCGTCCCGGGACTAGCGGGGGTAAATGAGCAGTTCTTC; CDR3aa: CASSFVPGLAGVNEQFF; v_gene: TRBV7-9; j_gene: TRBJ2-1; d_gene: TRBD2; abundance: few